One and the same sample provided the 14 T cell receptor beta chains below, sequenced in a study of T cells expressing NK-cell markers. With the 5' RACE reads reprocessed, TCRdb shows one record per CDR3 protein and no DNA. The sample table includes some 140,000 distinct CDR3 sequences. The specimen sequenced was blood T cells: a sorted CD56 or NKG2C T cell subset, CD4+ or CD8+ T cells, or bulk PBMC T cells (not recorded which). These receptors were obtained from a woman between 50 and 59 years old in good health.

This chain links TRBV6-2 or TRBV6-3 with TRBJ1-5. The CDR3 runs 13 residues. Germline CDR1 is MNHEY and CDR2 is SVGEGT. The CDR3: CASSLYDNQPQHF.

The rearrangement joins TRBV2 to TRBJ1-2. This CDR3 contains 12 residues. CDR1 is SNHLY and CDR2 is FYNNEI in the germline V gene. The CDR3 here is CASSPINYGYTF. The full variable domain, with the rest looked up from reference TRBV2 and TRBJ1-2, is EPEVTQTPSHQVTQMGQEVILRCVPISNHLYFYWYRQILGQKVEFLVSFYNNEISEKSEIFDDQFSVERPDGSNFTLKIRSTKLEDSAMYFCASSPINYGYTFGSGTRLTVV.

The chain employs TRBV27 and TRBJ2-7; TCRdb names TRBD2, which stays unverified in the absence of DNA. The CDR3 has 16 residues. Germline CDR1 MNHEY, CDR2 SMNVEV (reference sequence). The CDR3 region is CASSPSSGPSSYEQYF.

The CDR3 here is CASSFYGSPTSGNTIYF. The rearrangement links TRBV11-2 to TRBJ1-3. This CDR3 is 17 amino acids long. Germline CDR1 and CDR2: SGHAT and FQNNGV.

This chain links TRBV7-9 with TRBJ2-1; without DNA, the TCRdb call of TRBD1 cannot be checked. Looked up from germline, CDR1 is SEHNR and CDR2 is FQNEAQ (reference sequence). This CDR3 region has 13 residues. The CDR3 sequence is CASSLGGNHEQFF.

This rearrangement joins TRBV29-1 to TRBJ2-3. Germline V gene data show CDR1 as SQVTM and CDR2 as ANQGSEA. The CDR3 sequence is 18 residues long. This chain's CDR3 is CSVNHPRQSGSPTDTQYF.

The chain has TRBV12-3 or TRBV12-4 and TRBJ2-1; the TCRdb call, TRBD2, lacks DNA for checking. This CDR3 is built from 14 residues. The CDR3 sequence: CASTPRDYDNEQFF.

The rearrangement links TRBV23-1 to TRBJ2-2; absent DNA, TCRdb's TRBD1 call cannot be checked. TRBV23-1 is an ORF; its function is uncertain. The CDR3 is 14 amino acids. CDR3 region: CAVPGTARTGELFF.

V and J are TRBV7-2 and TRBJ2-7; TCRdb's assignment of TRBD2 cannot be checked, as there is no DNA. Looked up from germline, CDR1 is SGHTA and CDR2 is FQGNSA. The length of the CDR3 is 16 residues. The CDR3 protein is CASSPSGGTLSYEQYF.

The CDR3 loop is CASAREYNEQFF. The chain employs TRBV6-2 or TRBV6-3 and TRBJ2-1; TCRdb names TRBD2, which stays unverified in the absence of DNA. CDR3 length equals 12 residues. CDR1 and CDR2 from the germline V gene are MNHEY and SVGEGT.

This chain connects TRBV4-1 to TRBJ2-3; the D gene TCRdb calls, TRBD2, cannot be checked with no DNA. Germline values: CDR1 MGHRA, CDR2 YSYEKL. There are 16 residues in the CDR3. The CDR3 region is CASTLISGSTADTQYF.

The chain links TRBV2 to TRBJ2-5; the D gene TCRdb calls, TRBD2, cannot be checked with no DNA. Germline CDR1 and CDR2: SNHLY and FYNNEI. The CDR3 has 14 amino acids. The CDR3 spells CASSVPAGGETQYF. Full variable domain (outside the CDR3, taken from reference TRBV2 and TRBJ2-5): EPEVTQTPSHQVTQMGQEVILRCVPISNHLYFYWYRQILGQKVEFLVSFYNNEISEKSEIFDDQFSVERPDGSNFTLKIRSTKLEDSAMYFCASSVPAGGETQYFGPGTRLLVL.

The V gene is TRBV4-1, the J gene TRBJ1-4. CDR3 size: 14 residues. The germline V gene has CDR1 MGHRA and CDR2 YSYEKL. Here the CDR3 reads CASSPSGYAEKLFF.

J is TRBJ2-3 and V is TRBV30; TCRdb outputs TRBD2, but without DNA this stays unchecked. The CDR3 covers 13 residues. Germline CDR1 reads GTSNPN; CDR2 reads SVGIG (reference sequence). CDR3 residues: CAWTDSPPDTQYF.